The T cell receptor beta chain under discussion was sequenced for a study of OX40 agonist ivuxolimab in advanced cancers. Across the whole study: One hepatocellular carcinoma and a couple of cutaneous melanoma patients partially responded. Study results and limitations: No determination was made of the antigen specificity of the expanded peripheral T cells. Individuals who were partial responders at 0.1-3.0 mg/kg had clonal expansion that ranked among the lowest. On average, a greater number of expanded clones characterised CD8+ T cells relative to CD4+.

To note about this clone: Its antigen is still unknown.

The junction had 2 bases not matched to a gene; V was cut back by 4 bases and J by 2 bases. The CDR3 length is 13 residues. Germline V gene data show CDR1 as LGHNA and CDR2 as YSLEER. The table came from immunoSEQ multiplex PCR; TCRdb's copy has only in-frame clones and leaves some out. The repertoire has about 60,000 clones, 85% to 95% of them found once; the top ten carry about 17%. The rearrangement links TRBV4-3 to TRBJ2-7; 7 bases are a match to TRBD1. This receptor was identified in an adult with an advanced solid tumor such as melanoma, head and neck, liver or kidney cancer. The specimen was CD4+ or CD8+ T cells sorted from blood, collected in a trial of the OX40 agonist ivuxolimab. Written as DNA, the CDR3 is TGCGCCAGCAGCCCGGGACAGACCTACGAGCAGTACTTC. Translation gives CASSPGQTYEQYF.